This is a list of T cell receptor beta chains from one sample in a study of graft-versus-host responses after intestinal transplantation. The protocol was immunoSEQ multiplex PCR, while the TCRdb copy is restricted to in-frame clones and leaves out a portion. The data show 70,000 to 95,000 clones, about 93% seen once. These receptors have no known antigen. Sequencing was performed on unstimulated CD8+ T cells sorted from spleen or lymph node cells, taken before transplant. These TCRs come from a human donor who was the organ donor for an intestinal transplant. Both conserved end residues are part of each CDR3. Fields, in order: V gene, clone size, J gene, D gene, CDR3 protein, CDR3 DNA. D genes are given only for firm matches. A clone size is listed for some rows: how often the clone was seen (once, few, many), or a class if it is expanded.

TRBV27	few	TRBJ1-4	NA	CASSPDSLGEKLFF	TGTGCCAGCAGTCCTGACAGTTTGGGCGAAAAACTGTTTTTT
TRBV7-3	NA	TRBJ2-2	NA	CASSLGQPINTGELFF	TGTGCCAGCAGCTTAGGACAACCCATAAACACCGGGGAGCTGTTTTTT
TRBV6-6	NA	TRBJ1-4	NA	CASSSTGFNEKLFF	TGTGCCAGCAGTTCAACGGGGTTTAATGAAAAACTGTTTTTT
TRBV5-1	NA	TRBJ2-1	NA	CASSPASTRNEQFF	TGCGCCAGCAGCCCGGCCTCTACTAGGAATGAGCAGTTCTTC
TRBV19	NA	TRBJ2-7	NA	CANGGRKDHYEQYF	TGTGCCAACGGGGGACGGAAGGACCACTACGAGCAGTACTTC
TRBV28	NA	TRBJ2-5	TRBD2	CASSSGLAGVEEETQYF	TGTGCCAGCAGTTCAGGACTAGCGGGAGTGGAGGAAGAGACCCAGTACTTC
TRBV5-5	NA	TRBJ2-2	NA	CASSPRPRVNGELFF	TGTGCCAGCAGCCCACGACCCAGGGTTAACGGGGAGCTGTTTTTT
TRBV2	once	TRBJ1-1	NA	CASSEGDRNTEAFF	TGTGCCAGCAGTGAAGGCGACAGGAACACTGAAGCTTTCTTT
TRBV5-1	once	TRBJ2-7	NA	CASSPGRGYEQYF	TGCGCCAGCAGCCCCGGGCGCGGGTACGAGCAGTACTTC
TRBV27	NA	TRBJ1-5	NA	CASSPKGVRNQPQHF	TGTGCCAGCAGTCCAAAGGGGGTCCGCAATCAGCCCCAGCATTTT
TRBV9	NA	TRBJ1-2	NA	CASSVAGPNYGYTF	TGTGCCAGCAGCGTAGCAGGGCCCAACTATGGCTACACCTTC
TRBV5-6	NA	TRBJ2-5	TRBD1	CASSLPQGARETQYF	TGTGCCAGCAGCTTGCCTCAGGGGGCACGGGAGACCCAGTACTTC
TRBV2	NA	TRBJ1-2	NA	CASSPGGGGYTF	TGTGCCAGCTCGCCGGGGGGGGGCGGCTACACCTTC
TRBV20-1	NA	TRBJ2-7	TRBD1	CIAGTGYEQYF	TGCATTGCCGGGACAGGATACGAGCAGTACTTC
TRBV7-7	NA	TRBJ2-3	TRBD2	CASSLPLRGGWTDTQYF	TGTGCTAGCAGCTTACCACTGCGGGGGGGGTGGACCGATACGCAGTATTTT
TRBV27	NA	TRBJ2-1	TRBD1	CASSHRGSSYNEQFF	TGTGCCAGCAGCCACAGGGGGAGCTCCTACAATGAGCAGTTCTTC
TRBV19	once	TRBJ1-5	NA	CASSLTPYGEGQPQHF	TGTGCCAGTAGTTTGACCCCGTACGGAGAGGGTCAGCCCCAGCATTTT
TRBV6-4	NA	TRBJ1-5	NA	CASSDSGRAPYSNQPQHF	TGTGCCAGCAGTGACTCGGGCAGGGCACCCTATAGCAATCAGCCCCAGCATTTT
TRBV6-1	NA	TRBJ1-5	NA	CASSYGPTPHF	TGTGCCAGCAGTTATGGGCCCACCCCCCATTTT
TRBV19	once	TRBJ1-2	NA	CASSFLARDGYTF	TGTGCCAGTAGTTTCCTAGCGCGTGATGGCTACACCTTC
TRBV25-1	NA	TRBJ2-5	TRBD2	CASGWGGETQYF	TGTGCCAGCGGCTGGGGGGGGGAGACCCAGTACTTC
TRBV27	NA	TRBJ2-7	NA	CATRRDSSYEQYF	TGTGCCACCAGGCGGGACAGCTCCTACGAGCAGTACTTC
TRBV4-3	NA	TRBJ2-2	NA	CASSPEVSSAVGELFF	TGCGCCAGCAGCCCAGAGGTCTCTAGCGCAGTCGGGGAGCTGTTTTTT
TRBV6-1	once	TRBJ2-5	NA	CASTITGSKTQYF	TGTGCCAGCACTATTACAGGGAGCAAGACCCAGTACTTC
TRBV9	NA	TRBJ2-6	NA	CASSVEQAYSGANVLTF	TGTGCCAGCAGCGTAGAACAGGCCTACTCTGGGGCCAACGTCCTGACTTTC
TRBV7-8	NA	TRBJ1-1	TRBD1	CASNSPGGTEAFF	TGTGCCAGCAATAGTCCAGGGGGCACTGAAGCTTTCTTT
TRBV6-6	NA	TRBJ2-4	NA	CALSSGGLNIQYF	TGTGCTCTCAGTTCCGGAGGGTTAAACATTCAGTACTTC
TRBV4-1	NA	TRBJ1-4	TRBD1	CASSDRGNEKLFF	TGCGCCAGCTCGGACAGGGGTAATGAAAAACTGTTTTTT
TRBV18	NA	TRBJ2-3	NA	CASSPPTGTDTQYF	TGTGCCAGCTCACCGCCGACAGGCACAGATACGCAGTATTTT
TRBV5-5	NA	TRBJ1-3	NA	CASSLALIPGNTIYF	TGTGCCAGCAGCTTGGCCCTAATCCCTGGAAACACCATATATTTT
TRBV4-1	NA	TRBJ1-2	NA	CASSQGGNGYGYTF	TGCGCCAGCAGCCAAGGAGGAAACGGCTATGGCTACACCTTC
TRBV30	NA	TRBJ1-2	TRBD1	CAWSGTGAGGYTF	TGTGCCTGGAGCGGGACAGGGGCGGGGGGCTACACCTTC
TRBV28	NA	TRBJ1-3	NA	CASSLVAGLGNTIYF	TGTGCCAGCAGTTTGGTCGCAGGGCTGGGGAACACCATATATTTT
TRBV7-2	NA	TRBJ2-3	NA	CASSLAAGWDTQYF	TGTGCCAGCAGCTTAGCAGCAGGGTGGGATACGCAGTATTTT
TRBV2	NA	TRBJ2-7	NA	CASPDRTGVYEQYF	TGTGCCAGCCCCGATAGGACGGGAGTATACGAGCAGTACTTC
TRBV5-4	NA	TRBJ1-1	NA	CASSLRGRGTEAFF	TGTGCCAGCAGCTTAAGGGGCAGGGGAACTGAAGCTTTCTTT
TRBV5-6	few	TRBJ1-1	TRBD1	CASSTGGTEAFF	TGTGCCAGCAGCACAGGGGGCACTGAAGCTTTCTTT
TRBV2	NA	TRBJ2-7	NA	CASSDVEGGEQYF	TGTGCCAGCAGTGACGTTGAGGGAGGCGAGCAGTACTTC
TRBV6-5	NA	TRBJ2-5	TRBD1	CASSSTGGAETQYF	TGTGCCAGCAGCTCCACAGGGGGCGCAGAGACCCAGTACTTC
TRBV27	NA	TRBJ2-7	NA	CASTSMGPQGEQYF	TGTGCCAGCACTTCAATGGGCCCCCAGGGCGAGCAGTACTTC
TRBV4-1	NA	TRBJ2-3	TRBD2	CASSQGAGTSITDTQYF	TGCGCCAGCAGCCAAGGGGCCGGGACTAGCATTACAGATACGCAGTATTTT
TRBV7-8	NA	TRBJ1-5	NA	CASHKTVLTISNQPQHF	TGTGCCAGCCACAAGACCGTCTTAACTATAAGCAATCAGCCCCAGCATTTT
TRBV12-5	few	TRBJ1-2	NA	CASGFRMGDGYTF	TGTGCTAGTGGTTTCAGGATGGGAGATGGCTACACCTTC
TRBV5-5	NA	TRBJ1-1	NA	CASSFRVLNTEAFF	TGTGCCAGCAGCTTTCGGGTTCTGAACACTGAAGCTTTCTTT
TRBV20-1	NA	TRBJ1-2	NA	CSGEGDDGYTF	TGCAGTGGCGAAGGAGATGATGGCTACACCTTC
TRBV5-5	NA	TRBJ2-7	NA	CASSLAPAYEQYF	TGTGCCAGCAGCTTGGCCCCCGCCTACGAGCAGTACTTC
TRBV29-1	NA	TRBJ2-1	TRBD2	CSARLAGGNNEQFF	TGCAGCGCGAGACTAGCGGGGGGTAACAATGAGCAGTTCTTC
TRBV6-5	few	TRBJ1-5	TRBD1	CASRHRDSYQPQHF	TGTGCCAGCAGACACCGGGACAGCTATCAGCCCCAGCATTTT
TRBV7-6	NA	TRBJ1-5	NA	CASSLKGASQPQHF	TGTGCCAGCAGCTTAAAAGGGGCCAGTCAGCCCCAGCATTTT
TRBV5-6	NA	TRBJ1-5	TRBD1	CASSYRTGRAGNQPQHF	TGTGCCAGCAGCTACCGGACAGGGCGGGCCGGCAATCAGCCCCAGCATTTT
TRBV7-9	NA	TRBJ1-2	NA	CASSLLAANYGYTF	TGTGCCAGCAGCTTATTGGCCGCTAACTATGGCTACACCTTC
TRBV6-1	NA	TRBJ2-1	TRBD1	CASSRTGYYNEQFF	TGTGCCAGCAGCCGGACAGGGTATTACAATGAGCAGTTCTTC
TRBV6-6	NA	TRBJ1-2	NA	CASSYHDYSYGYTF	TGTGCCAGCAGTTACCACGATTACTCGTATGGCTACACCTTC
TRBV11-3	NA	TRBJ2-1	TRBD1	CASRPGQGAWDEQFF	TGTGCCAGCCGACCGGGACAGGGGGCTTGGGATGAGCAGTTCTTC
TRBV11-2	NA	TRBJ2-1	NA	CASSRLAGRLDEQFF	TGTGCCAGCAGCCGCCTGGCGGGTCGTCTCGATGAGCAGTTCTTC
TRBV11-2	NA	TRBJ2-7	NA	CASSLSVGEKYEQYF	TGTGCCAGCAGCTTATCAGTCGGGGAGAAATACGAGCAGTACTTC
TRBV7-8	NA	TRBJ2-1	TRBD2	CASSSLAGADYTANEQFF	TGTGCCAGCAGCTCACTAGCGGGGGCCGATTATACGGCCAATGAGCAGTTCTTC
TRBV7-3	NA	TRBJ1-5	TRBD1	CASIPPWTGRNQPQHF	TGTGCCAGCATCCCACCCTGGACAGGGAGGAATCAGCCCCAGCATTTT